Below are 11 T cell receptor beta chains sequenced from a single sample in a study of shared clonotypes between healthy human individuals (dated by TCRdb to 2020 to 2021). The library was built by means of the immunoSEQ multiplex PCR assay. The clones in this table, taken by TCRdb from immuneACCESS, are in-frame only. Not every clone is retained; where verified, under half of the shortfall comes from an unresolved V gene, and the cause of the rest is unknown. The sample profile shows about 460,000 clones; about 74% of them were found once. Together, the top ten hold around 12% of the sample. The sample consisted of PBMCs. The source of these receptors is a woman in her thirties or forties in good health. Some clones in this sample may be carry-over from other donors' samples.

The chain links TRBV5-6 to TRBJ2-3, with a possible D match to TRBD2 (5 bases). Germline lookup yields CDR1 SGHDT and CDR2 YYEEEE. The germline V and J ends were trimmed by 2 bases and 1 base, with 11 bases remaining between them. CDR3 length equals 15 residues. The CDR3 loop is CASSFRGSRTDTQYF. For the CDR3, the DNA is TGTGCCAGCAGCTTTCGAGGGTCCCGCACAGATACGCAGTATTTT.

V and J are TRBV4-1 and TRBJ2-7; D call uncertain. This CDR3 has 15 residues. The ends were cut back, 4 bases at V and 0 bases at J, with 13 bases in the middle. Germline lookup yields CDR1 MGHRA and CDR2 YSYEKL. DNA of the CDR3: TGCGCCAGCAGCCCCGAGAGAACAAGCTCCTACGAGCAGTACTTC. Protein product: CASSPERTSSYEQYF.

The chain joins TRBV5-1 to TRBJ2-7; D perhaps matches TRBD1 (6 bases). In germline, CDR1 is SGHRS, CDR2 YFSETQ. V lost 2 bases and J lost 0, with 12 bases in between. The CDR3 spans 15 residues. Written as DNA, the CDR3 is TGCGCCAGCAGCTTCTCCGGGACAAGCTCCTACGAGCAGTACTTC. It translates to CASSFSGTSSYEQYF.

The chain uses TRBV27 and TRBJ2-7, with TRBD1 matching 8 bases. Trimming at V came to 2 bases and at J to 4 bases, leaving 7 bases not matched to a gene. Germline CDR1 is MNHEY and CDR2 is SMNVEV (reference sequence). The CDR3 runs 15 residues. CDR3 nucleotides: TGTGCCAGCAGTTTAAGCAGGGGGCGCGTATACGAGCAGTACTTC. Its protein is CASSLSRGRVYEQYF.

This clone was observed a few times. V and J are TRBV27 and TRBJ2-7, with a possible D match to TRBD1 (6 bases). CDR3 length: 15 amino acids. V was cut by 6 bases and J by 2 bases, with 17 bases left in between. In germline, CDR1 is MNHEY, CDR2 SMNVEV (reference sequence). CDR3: CASSHRGRGAYEQYF. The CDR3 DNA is TGTGCCAGCAGCCATCGGGGCAGGGGAGCCTACGAGCAGTACTTC.

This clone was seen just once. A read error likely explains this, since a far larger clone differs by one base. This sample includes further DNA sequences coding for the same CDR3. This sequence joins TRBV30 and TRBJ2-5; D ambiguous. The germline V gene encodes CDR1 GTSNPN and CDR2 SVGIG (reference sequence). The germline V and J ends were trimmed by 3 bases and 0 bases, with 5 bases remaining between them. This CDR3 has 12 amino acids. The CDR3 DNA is TGTGCCTGGAGAACAGACCAAGAGACCCAGTACTTC. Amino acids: CAWRTDQETQYF.

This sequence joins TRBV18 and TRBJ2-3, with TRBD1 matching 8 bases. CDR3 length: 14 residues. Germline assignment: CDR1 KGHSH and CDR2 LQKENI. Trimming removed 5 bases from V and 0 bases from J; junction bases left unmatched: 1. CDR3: CASSDRGSTDTQYF. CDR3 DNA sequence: TGTGCCAGCTCAGACAGGGGAAGCACAGATACGCAGTATTTT. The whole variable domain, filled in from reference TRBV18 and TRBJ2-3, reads NAGVMQNPRHLVRRRGQEARLRCSPMKGHSHVYWYRQLPEEGLKFMVYLQKENIIDESGMPKERFSAEFPKEGPSILRIQQVVRGDSAAYFCASSDRGSTDTQYFGPGTRLTVL.

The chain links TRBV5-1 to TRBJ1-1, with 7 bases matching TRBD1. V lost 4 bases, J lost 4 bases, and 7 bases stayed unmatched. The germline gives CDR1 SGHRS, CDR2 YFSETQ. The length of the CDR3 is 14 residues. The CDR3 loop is CASSTRQGTTEAFF. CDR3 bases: TGCGCCAGCAGCACCCGACAGGGCACCACTGAAGCTTTCTTT.

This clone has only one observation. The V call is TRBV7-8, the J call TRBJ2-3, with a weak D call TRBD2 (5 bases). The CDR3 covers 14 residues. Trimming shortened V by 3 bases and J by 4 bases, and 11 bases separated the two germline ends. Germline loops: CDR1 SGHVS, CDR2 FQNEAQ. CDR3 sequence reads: CASSFETNSDTQYF. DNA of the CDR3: TGTGCCAGCAGCTTCGAGACTAATTCAGATACGCAGTATTTT.

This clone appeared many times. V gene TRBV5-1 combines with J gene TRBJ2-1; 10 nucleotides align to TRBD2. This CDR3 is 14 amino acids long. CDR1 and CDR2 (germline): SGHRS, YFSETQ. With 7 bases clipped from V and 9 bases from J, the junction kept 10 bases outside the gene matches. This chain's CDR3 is CASRFRTSGSEQFF. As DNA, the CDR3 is TGCGCCAGCCGATTCAGGACTAGCGGAAGTGAGCAGTTCTTC.

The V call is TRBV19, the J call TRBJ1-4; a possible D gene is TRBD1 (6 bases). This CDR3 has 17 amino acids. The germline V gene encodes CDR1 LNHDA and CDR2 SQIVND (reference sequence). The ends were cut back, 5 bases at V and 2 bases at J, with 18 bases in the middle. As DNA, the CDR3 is TGTGCCAGTAGTCCAGGGGCCGGGTATGGGACTAATGAAAAACTGTTTTTT. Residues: CASSPGAGYGTNEKLFF.